The clone carrying this TCR beta chain was counted ten times or more. The sample belongs to a study of low-dose radiotherapy and immunotherapy resistance in tumors. Study overall: With fractions of 0.5 Gy given every 2 weeks, Cohort 1 accumulated a total of 6.5 Gy. At a dose of 200 mg/m2, intravenous cyclophosphamide was given every two weeks, one day before radiation and immunotherapy.

Time point described: after trial treatment. Treatment reported: LDRT plus nivolumab, ipilimumab, low-dose cyclophosphamide and aspirin (RACIN trial). V lost 6 bases to trimming and J lost 6 bases, with 10 bases between them. The CDR3 has 12 amino acids. CDR1 is SNHLY and CDR2 is FYNNEI in the germline V gene. With TRAV- and TRBV-specific primers, first-strand cDNA was made, covering the alpha and beta chains. PCR amplification of the TCRs was performed with Phusion for approximately 20 PCR cycles, and it relied on a constant-region primer together with a V-primer adapter. In vitro transcription amplified isolated mRNA. TCRdb redid the calling of the reads with MiXCR, one entry per CDR3 protein. This table holds about 58,000 distinct CDR3 sequences, approximately 22% found once.

This TCR came from a male donor with prostate cancer. The chain couples TRBV2 to TRBJ2-3; D uncertain. The sequences come from PBMCs, collected after low-dose radiotherapy plus immunotherapy. The chain's CDR3 is CASRGIVDTQYF. The DNA of the CDR3 is TGTGCCAGCAGGGGAATAGTTGATACGCAGTATTTT. Using reference TRBV2 and TRBJ2-3 for the parts outside the CDR3, the full variable domain is EPEVTQTPSHQVTQMGQEVILRCVPISNHLYFYWYRQILGQKVEFLVSFYNNEISEKSEIFDDQFSVERPDGSNFTLKIRSTKLEDSAMYFCASRGIVDTQYFGPGTRLTVL.